This is a list of T cell receptor beta chains from one sample in a study of blood T cell repertoires in COVID-19. Some clones are missing from TCRdb's copy, which holds only in-frame ones; the method was immunoSEQ multiplex PCR. The data hold about 150,000 clones, with 79% observed a single time. The source material was peripheral blood. The origin of the receptors is a man aged 50 to 60 with active or convalescent COVID-19. The CDR3 runs from the conserved cysteine through the conserved F or W. D genes are given only for firm matches. Clone sizes are given selectively: once, few, many, or a class where the clone is expanded.

J: TRBJ2-1
size: once
V: TRBV28
D: .
CDR3: CASSSVLSDEQFF
DNA: TGTGCCAGCAGTTCCGTCCTCTCTGATGAGCAGTTCTTC

J: TRBJ2-1
size: .
V: TRBV6-1
D: .
CDR3: CASSEVLSGFYNEQFF
DNA: TGTGCCAGCAGTGAAGTTCTTAGCGGATTCTACAATGAGCAGTTCTTC

J: TRBJ1-2
size: .
V: TRBV5-6
D: .
CDR3: CASSPTGNYGYTF
DNA: TGTGCCAGCAGCCCAACGGGGAACTATGGCTACACCTTC

J: TRBJ2-1
size: .
V: TRBV27
D: TRBD2
CDR3: CASRRAGGVSYNEQFF
DNA: TGTGCCAGCAGGAGAGCGGGAGGGGTCTCCTACAATGAGCAGTTCTTC

J: TRBJ2-5
size: .
V: TRBV7-3
D: TRBD1
CDR3: CASSFGDSRRTQYF
DNA: TGTGCCAGCAGCTTTGGGGACAGCAGGAGGACCCAGTACTTC

J: TRBJ1-5
size: .
V: TRBV18
D: .
CDR3: CASSPLQGDQPQHF
DNA: TGTGCCAGCTCACCGTTACAGGGAGATCAGCCCCAGCATTTT

J: TRBJ2-7
size: few
V: TRBV5-1
D: .
CDR3: CASSRATTSEQYF
DNA: TGCGCCAGCAGCAGAGCGACCACGTCTGAGCAGTACTTC

J: TRBJ1-1
size: few
V: TRBV11-2
D: TRBD1
CDR3: CASVQGWTEAFF
DNA: TGTGCCAGCGTACAGGGGTGGACTGAAGCTTTCTTT

J: TRBJ2-5
size: .
V: TRBV11-2
D: .
CDR3: CASSPNYNKETQYF
DNA: TGTGCCAGCAGCCCGAATTACAATAAAGAGACCCAGTACTTC

J: TRBJ2-7
size: .
V: TRBV5-4
D: .
CDR3: CASSPGTASVYEQYF
DNA: TGTGCCAGCAGCCCGGGAACGGCTAGCGTTTACGAGCAGTACTTC

J: TRBJ1-5
size: once
V: TRBV19
D: TRBD1
CDR3: CASSSGQGGGQPQHF
DNA: TGTGCCAGTAGTTCGGGACAGGGAGGCGGTCAGCCCCAGCATTTT

J: TRBJ2-6
size: .
V: TRBV6-6
D: .
CDR3: CASSGGGAGANVLTF
DNA: TGTGCCAGCAGTGGTGGGGGCGCTGGGGCCAACGTCCTGACTTTC